This T cell receptor (beta chain) is from a study of kidney transplant recipient with SARS-CoV-2 infection. The CDR3 sequence is 13 residues long. The germline V gene encodes CDR1 SGHNT and CDR2 YENEEA. The V and J ends lost 2 bases and 9 bases respectively, with 11 bases between them. MiXCR, run by TCRdb on the reads, gives a single entry per CDR3 protein. The table includes about 250,000 distinct CDR3 sequences, around 28% detected once. Source: a blood sample, taken at baseline and on day 111 from a kidney transplant recipient. The genes are TRBV11-3 and TRBJ2-1; no clear D. The source of this sequence is a young adult male patient who had COVID-19 and was a kidney transplant recipient. Some T cells may be provided by the graft donor. In DNA form, the CDR3 reads TGTGCCAGCAGCTTAATAGTTACCGGTGAGCAGTTCTTC. Translating it yields CASSLIVTGEQFF.